The sequence of this T cell receptor beta chain was determined in a study of CD8 T cells in ankylosing spondylitis. Study-wide results and limits: Typical of ankylosing spondylitis blood, it appeared, was a TCR beta motif of several highly homologous variants. There were earlier reports of some motif variants in reactive arthritis synovial fluid and blood. Matched ankylosing spondylitis synovial fluid reportedly showed significant enrichment of disease-linked clones.

Concerning this clonotype itself: Its target is unknown.

V gave up 6 bases and J gave up 0 bases; unmatched junction bases: 5. The CDR3 length is 14 residues. From germline, CDR1 is DFQATT and CDR2 SNEGSKA (reference sequence). The TCR beta libraries were generated through quantitative 5'-RACE incorporating molecular barcodes. TCRdb reprocessed the 5' RACE reads via MiXCR and lists one record per CDR3 protein. In the table there are hundreds of thousands of distinct CDR3 sequences, roughly 26% of which are singletons. Sequencing input: blood, either unsorted or a sorted T cell fraction (not recorded which). The origin of this receptor is a male donor with ankylosing spondylitis. The rearrangement links TRBV20-1 to TRBJ2-1; 7 bases map to TRBD2. The CDR3 DNA sequence: TGCAGTGCAAAACTAGCGAACTCCTACAATGAGCAGTTCTTC. Protein: CSAKLANSYNEQFF.